What follows is one T cell receptor beta chain and its context. The data were taken from a study of blood T cell repertoires in COVID-19. Study-level information: PBMCs, B-cell-depleted T cells, or T cells were the source of the cDNA or gDNA that made up the material.

Per the germline V gene, CDR1 is DFQATT and CDR2 is SNEGSKA (reference sequence). The V gene lost 3 bases and the J gene lost 3 bases, with 15 bases spanning the gap. This CDR3 comprises 15 residues. Clones were sequenced by immunoSEQ multiplex PCR, and TCRdb holds only the in-frame ones, with some missing. The sample has about 270,000 clones, around 89% seen once. Those who participated ranged in age from 18 to 89 years and resided in approximately 23 US areas. Cohort placement rested on clinical history that participants reported themselves. The gene calls are TRBV20-1 and TRBJ2-4; perhaps TRBD1 as D (5 bases). Sequenced: PBMCs or T cells enriched from blood (not recorded which). This clonotype was obtained from a woman between 50 and 59 years old who had recovered from COVID-19. In DNA form, the CDR3 reads TGCAGTGCTAGTATCGACAGCCCGGGCAAAAACATTCAGTACTTC. Encoded protein: CSASIDSPGKNIQYF.